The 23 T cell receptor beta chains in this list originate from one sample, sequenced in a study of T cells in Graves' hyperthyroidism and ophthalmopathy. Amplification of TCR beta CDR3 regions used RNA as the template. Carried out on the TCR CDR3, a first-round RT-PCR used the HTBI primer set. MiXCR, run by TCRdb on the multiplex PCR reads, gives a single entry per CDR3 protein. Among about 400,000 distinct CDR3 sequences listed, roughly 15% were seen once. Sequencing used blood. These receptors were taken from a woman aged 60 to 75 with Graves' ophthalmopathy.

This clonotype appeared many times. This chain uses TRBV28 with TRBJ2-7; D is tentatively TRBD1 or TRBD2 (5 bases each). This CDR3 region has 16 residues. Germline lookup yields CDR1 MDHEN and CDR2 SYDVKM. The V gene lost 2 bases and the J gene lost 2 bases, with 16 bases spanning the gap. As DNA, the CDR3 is TGTGCCAGCAGTTTAGGGATGGGGACCCGAGCCTACGAGCAGTACTTC. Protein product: CASSLGMGTRAYEQYF.

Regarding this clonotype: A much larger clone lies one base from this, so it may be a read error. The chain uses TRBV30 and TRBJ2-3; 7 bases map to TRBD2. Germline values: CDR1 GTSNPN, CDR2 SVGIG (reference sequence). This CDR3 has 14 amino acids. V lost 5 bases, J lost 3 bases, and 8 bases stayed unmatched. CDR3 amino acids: CAWRGTTTTDTQYF. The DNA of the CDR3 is TGTGCCTGGCGGGGGACTACCACGACAGATACGCAGTATTTT.

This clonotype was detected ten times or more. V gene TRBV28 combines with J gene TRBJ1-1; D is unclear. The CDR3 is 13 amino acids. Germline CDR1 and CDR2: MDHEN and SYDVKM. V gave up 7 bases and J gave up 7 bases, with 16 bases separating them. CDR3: CASKLNQPLEAFF. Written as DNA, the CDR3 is TGTGCCAGCAAGCTCAACCAGCCTCTTGAAGCTTTCTTT.

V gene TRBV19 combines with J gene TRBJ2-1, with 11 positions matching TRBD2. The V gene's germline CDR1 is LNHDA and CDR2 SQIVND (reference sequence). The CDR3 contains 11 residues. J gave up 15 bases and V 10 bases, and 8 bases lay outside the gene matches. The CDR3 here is CATQGLAGMFF. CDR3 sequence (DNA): TGTGCCACCCAAGGACTAGCGGGTATGTTCTTC.

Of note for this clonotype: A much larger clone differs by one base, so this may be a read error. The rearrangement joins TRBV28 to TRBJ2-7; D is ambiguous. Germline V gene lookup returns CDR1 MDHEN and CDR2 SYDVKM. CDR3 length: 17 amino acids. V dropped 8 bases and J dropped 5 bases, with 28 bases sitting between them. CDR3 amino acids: CASAEPPRYGSTNEQYF. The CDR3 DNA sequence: TGTGCCAGCGCTGAACCGCCTAGATACGGCTCTACCAACGAGCAGTACTTC.

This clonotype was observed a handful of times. The chain's CDR3 is CSARGVGGQQETQYF. As DNA, the CDR3 is TGCAGTGCTAGAGGGGTTGGGGGACAGCAAGAGACCCAGTACTTC. The chain has TRBV20-1 and TRBJ2-5; TRBD1 agrees at 7 bases. The CDR3 contains 15 residues. Germline V gene sequence: CDR1 DFQATT, CDR2 SNEGSKA (reference sequence). V lost 1 base, J lost 2 bases, and 7 bases stayed unmatched.

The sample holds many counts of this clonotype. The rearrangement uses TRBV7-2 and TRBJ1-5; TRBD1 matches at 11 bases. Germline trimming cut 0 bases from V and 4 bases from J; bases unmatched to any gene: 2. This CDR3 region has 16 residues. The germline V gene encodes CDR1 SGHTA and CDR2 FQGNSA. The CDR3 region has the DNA TGTGCCAGCAGCTTAGCCGGGACAGGGGGGAATCAGCCCCAGCATTTT. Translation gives CASSLAGTGGNQPQHF.

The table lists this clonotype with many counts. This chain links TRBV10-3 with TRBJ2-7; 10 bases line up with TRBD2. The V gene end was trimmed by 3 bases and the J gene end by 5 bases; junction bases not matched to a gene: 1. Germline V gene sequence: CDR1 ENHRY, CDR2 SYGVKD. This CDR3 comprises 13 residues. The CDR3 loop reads CAISEAGGDEQYF. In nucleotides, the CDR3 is TGTGCCATCAGTGAAGCGGGGGGGGACGAGCAGTACTTC.

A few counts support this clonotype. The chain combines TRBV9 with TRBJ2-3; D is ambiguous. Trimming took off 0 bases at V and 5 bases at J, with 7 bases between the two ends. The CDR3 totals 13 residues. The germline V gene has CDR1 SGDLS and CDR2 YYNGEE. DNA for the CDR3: TGTGCCAGCAGCGTAGCCCCCATAGATACGCAGTATTTT. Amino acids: CASSVAPIDTQYF.

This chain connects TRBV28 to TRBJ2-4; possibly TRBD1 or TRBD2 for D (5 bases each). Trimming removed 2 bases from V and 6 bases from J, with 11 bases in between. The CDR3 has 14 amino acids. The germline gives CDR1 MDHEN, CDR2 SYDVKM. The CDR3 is CASSLPGTVNIQYF. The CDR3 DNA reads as TGTGCCAGCAGTTTACCCGGGACCGTAAACATTCAGTACTTC.

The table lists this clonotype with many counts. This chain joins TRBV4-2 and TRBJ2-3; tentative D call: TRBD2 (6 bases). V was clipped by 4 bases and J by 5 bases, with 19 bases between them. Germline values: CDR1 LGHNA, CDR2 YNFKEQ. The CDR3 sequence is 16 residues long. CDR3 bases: TGTGCCAGCAGCCCGCGGGACGGGAGAGCAGTAGATACGCAGTATTTT. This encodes CASSPRDGRAVDTQYF.

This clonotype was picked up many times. This CDR3 reads CASSLFEQTEQYF. CDR3 nucleotides: TGTGCCAGCAGCTTATTCGAGCAAACCGAGCAGTACTTC. J is TRBJ2-7 and V is TRBV7-3, with no clear D. The germline V and J ends were trimmed by 2 bases and 6 bases, with 11 bases remaining between them. This CDR3 is built from 13 residues. Germline CDR1 is SGHTA and CDR2 is FQGTGA.

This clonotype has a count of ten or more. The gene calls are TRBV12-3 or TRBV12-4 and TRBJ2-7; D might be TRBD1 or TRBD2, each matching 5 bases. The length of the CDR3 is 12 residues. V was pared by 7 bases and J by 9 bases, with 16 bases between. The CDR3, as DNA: TGTGCCAGCACCAAATATGGGGGTAGGCAGTACTTC. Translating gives CASTKYGGRQYF.

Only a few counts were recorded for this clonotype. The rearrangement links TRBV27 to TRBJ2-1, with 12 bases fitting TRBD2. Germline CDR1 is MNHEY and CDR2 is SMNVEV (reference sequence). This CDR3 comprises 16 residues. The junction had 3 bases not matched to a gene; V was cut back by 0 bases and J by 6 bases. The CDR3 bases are TGTGCCAGCAGTTTATCCCTAGCGGGAGGGACCAATGAGCAGTTCTTC. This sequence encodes CASSLSLAGGTNEQFF.

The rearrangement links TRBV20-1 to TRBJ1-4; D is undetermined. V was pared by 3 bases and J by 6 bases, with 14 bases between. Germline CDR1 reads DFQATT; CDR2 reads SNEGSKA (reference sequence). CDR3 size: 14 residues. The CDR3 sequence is CSARIAAAHEKLFF. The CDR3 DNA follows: TGCAGTGCTAGGATCGCGGCAGCCCATGAAAAACTGTTTTTT.

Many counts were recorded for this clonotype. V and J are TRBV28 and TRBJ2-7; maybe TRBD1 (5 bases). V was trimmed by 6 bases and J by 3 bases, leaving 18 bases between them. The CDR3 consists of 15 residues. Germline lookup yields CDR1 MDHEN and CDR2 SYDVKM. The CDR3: CASRQDLNRFYEQYF. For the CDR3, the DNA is TGTGCCAGCAGACAGGACCTCAACCGTTTCTACGAGCAGTACTTC.

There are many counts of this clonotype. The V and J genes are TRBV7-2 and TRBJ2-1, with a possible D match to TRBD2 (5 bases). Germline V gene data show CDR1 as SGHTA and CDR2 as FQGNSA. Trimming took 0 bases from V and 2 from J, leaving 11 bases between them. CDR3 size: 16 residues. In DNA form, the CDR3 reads TGTGCCAGCAGCTTAGCGAGCGGAGCCCCCTACAATGAGCAGTTCTTC. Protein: CASSLASGAPYNEQFF.

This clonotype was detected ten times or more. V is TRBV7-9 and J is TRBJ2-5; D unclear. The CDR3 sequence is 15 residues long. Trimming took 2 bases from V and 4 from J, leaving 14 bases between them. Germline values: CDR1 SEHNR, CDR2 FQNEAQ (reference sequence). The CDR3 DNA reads TGTGCCAGCAGCTTATGGCCCAACGAGGTAGAGACCCAGTACTTC. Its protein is CASSLWPNEVETQYF. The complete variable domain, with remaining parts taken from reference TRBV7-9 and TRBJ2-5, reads DTGVSQNPRHKITKRGQNVTFRCDPISEHNRLYWYRQTLGQGPEFLTYFQNEAQLEKSRLLSDRFSAERPKGSFSTLEIQRTEQGDSAMYLCASSLWPNEVETQYFGPGTRLLVL.

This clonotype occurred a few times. The CDR3 reads CSASPMDRASNQPQHF. CDR3 in DNA: TGCAGTGCTAGCCCAATGGACAGAGCTAGCAATCAGCCCCAGCATTTT. The chain recombines TRBV20-1 with TRBJ1-5; a weak D match, TRBD1 (6 bases). Between the trimmed V and J ends, which lost 3 bases and 0 bases, there was a span of 15 bases. The CDR3 has 16 amino acids. Germline V gene lookup returns CDR1 DFQATT and CDR2 SNEGSKA (reference sequence).

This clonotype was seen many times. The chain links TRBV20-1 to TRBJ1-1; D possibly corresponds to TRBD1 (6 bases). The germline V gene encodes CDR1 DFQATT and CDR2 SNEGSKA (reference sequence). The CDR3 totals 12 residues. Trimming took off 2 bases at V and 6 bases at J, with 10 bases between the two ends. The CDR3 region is CSARSGAAEAFF. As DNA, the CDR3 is TGCAGTGCTAGATCAGGGGCGGCTGAAGCTTTCTTT.

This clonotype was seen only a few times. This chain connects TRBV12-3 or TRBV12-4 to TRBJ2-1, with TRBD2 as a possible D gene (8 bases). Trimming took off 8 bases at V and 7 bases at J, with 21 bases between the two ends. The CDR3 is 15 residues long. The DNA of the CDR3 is TGTGCCAGCTTCCCGACAGGGCGGGAGGAAAATGAGCAGTTCTTC. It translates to CASFPTGREENEQFF.

CDR3 bases: TGTGCCAGCAGTTTATGGGGGGTAGCGGACACTGAAGCTTTCTTT. It yields the protein CASSLWGVADTEAFF. V gene TRBV12-3 or TRBV12-4 combines with J gene TRBJ1-1; maybe TRBD1 (5 bases). The CDR3 is made up of 15 amino acids. V was shortened by 2 bases and J by 3 bases, with 13 bases between the two germline ends.

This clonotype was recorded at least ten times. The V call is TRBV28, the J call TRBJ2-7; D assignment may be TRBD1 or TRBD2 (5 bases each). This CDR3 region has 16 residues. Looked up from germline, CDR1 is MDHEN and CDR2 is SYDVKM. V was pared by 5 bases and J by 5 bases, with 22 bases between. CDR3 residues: CASSPHPSGRRNEQYF. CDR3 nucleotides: TGTGCCAGCAGTCCCCACCCCTCGGGACGAAGGAACGAGCAGTACTTC.